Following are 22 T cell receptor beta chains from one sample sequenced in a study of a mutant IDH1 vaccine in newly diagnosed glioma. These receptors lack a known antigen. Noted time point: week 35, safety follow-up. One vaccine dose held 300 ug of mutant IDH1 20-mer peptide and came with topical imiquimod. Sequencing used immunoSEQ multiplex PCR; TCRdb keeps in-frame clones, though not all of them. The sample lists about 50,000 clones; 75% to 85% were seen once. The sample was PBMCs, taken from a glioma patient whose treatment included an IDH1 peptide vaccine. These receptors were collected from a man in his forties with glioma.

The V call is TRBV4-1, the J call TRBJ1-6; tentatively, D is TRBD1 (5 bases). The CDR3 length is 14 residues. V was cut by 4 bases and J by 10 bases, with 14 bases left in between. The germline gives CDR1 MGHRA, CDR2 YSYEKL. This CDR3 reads CASSPGGRGSPLHF. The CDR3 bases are TGCGCCAGCAGCCCCGGCGGGCGGGGCTCACCCCTCCACTTT.

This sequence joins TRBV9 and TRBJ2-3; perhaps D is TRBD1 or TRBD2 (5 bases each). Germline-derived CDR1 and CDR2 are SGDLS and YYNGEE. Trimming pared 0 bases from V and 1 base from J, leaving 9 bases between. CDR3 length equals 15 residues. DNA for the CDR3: TGTGCCAGCAGCGTAGCCAGGGAGCGCACAGATACGCAGTATTTT. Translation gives CASSVARERTDTQYF.

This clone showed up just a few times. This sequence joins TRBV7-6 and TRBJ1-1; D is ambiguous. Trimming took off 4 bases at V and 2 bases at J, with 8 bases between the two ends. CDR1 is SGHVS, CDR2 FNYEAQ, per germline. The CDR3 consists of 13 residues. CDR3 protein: CASSSQENTEAFF. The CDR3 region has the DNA TGTGCCAGCAGCTCCCAGGAAAACACTGAAGCTTTCTTT.

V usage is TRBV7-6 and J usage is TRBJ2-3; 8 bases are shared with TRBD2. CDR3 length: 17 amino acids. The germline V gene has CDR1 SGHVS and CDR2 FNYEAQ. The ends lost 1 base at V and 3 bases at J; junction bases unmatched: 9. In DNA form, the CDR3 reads TGTGCCAGCAGCTTAGTTCGGGGACGGGAGGGGACAGATACGCAGTATTTT. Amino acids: CASSLVRGREGTDTQYF.

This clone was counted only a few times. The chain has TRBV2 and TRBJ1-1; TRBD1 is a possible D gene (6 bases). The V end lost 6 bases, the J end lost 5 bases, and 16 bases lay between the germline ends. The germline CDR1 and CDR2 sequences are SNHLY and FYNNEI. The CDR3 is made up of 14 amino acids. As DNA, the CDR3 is TGTGCCAGCAGACGCAGGGGTGTGGGGACTGAAGCTTTCTTT. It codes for CASRRRGVGTEAFF.

Here the CDR3 DNA reads TGCGCCAGCAGCTTGTTTGGCAGGGGCACCGGGGAGCTGTTTTTT. Translated: CASSLFGRGTGELFF. The chain carries TRBV5-1 and TRBJ2-2; a weak D match, TRBD1 (6 bases). There are 15 residues in the CDR3. The germline V gene encodes CDR1 SGHRS and CDR2 YFSETQ. Trimming removed 1 base at V and 4 bases at J, with 11 bases between.

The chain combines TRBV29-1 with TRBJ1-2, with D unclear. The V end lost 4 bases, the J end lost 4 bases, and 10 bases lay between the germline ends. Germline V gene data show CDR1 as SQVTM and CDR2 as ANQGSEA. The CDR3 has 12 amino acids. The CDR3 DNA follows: TGCAGCGTTGTTTCCCTCGGCTATGGCTACACCTTC. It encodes CSVVSLGYGYTF.

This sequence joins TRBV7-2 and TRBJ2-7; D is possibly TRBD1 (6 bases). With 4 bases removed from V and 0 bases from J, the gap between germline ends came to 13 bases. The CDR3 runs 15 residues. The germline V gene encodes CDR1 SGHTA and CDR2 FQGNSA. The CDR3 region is CASSSHGGHSYEQYF. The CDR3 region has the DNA TGTGCCAGCAGCTCTCATGGGGGACACTCCTACGAGCAGTACTTC.

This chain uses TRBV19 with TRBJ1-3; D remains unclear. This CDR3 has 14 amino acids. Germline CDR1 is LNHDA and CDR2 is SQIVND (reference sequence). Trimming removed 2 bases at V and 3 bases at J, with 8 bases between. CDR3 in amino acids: CASSINRFGNTIYF. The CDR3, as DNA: TGTGCCAGTAGTATAAATAGGTTTGGAAACACCATATATTTT. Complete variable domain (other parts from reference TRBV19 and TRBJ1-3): DGGITQSPKYLFRKEGQNVTLSCEQNLNHDAMYWYRQDPGQGLRLIYYSQIVNDFQKGDIAEGYSVSREKKESFPLTVTSAQKNPTAFYLCASSINRFGNTIYFGEGSWLTVV.

The CDR3 reads CASSLVQGDTAQHF. CDR3 nucleotide sequence: TGTGCCAGCAGCTTGGTACAGGGGGATACGGCCCAGCATTTT. V usage is TRBV5-6 and J usage is TRBJ1-5; TRBD1 aligns across 8 bases. The junction had 7 bases not matched to a gene; V was cut back by 0 bases and J by 11 bases. Germline CDR1 SGHDT, CDR2 YYEEEE. There are 14 residues in the CDR3.

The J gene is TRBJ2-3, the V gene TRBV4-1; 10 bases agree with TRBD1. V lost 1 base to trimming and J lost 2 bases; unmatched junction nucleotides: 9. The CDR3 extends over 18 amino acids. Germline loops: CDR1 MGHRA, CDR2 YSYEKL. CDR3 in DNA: TGCGCCAGCAGCCAAGTAGGTTTTGGGACAGGGGACACAGATACGCAGTATTTT. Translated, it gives CASSQVGFGTGDTDTQYF.

The CDR3 sequence is CASWGDRGLTRITDTQYF. Here the CDR3 DNA reads TGTGCCAGCTGGGGGGACAGGGGACTGACACGGATCACAGATACGCAGTATTTT. The J gene is TRBJ2-3, the V gene TRBV28, with 10 bases lining up with TRBD1. Germline values: CDR1 MDHEN, CDR2 SYDVKM. V lost 8 bases to trimming and J lost 2 bases; unmatched junction nucleotides: 16. This CDR3 has 18 amino acids.

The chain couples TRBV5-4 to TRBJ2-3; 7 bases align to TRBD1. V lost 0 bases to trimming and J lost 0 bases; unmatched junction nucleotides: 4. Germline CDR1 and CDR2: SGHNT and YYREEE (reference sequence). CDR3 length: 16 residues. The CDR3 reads CASSLDGTASTDTQYF. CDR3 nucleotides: TGTGCCAGCAGCTTGGACGGGACAGCGAGCACAGATACGCAGTATTTT.

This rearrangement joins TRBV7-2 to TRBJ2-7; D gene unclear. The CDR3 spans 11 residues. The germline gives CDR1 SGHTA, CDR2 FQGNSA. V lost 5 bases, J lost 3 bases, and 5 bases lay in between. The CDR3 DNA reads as TGTGCCAGCAGCCGCAGCTACGAGCAGTACTTC. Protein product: CASSRSYEQYF.

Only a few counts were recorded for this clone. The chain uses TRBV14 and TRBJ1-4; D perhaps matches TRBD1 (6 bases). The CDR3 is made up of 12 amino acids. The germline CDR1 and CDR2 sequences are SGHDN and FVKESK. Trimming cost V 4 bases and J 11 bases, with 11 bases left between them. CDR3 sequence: CASSRQELKLFF. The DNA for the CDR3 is TGTGCCAGCAGCCGACAGGAGCTTAAACTGTTTTTT. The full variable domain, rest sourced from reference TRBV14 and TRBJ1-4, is EAGVTQFPSHSVIEKGQTVTLRCDPISGHDNLYWYRRVMGKEIKFLLHFVKESKQDESGMPNNRFLAERTGGTYSTLKVQPAELEDSGVYFCASSRQELKLFFGSGTQLSVL.

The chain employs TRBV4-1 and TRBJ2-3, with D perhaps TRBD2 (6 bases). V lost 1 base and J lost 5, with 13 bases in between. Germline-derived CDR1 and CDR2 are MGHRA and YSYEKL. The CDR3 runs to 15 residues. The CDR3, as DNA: TGCGCCAGCAGCCAAGCGGGAGTTTTAGTAGATACGCAGTATTTT. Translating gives CASSQAGVLVDTQYF.

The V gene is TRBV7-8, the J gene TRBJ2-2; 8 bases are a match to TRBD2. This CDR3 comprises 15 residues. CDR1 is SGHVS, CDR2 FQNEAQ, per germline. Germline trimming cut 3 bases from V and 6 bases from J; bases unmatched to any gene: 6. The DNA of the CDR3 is TGTGCCAGCAGCTTCGGGACTAGTATTCCCGGGGAGCTGTTTTTT. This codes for CASSFGTSIPGELFF.

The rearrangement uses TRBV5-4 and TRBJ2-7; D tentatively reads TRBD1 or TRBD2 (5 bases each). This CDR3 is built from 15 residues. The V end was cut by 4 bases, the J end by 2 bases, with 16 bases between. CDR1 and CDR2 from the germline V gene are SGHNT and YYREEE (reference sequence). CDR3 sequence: CASSPGPGPTYEQYF. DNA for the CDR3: TGTGCCAGCAGCCCAGGTCCGGGGCCCACCTACGAGCAGTACTTC.

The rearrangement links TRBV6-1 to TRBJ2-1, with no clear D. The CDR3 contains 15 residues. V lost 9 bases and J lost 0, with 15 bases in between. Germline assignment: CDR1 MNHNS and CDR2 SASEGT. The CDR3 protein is CASQPGRSSYNEQFF. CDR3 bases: TGTGCCAGTCAACCCGGACGTAGCTCCTACAATGAGCAGTTCTTC.

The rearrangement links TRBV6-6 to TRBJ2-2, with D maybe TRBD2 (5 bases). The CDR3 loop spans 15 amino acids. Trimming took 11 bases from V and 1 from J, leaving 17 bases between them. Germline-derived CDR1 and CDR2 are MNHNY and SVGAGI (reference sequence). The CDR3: CAGRRSSGNTGELFF. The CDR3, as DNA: TGTGCCGGACGACGTTCAAGCGGGAACACCGGGGAGCTGTTTTTT.

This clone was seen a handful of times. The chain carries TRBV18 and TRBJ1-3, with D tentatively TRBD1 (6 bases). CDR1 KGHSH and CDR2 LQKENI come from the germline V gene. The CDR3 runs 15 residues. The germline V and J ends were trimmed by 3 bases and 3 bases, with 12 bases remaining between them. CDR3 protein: CASSPGQSIGNTIYF. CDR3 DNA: TGTGCCAGCTCACCCGGACAGAGTATTGGAAACACCATATATTTT.

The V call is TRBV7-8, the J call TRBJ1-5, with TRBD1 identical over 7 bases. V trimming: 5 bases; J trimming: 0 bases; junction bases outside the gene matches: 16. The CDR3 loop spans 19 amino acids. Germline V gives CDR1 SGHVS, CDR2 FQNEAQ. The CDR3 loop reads CASSQKQGDRDYSNQPQHF. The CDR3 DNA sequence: TGTGCCAGCAGCCAAAAGCAAGGAGACAGGGATTATAGCAATCAGCCCCAGCATTTT.